What follows are 3 T cell receptor beta chains derived from one specimen sequenced in a study of blood T cell repertoires in COVID-19. Profiled with immunoSEQ multiplex PCR; TCRdb holds only in-frame clones, not every one. The sample holds about 140,000 clones, over 80% seen once. The sample taken for sequencing was peripheral blood. These receptors originate from a man aged 50-59 years with active COVID-19.

CDR3 region: CASSSGQGIVGYTF. The CDR3 region has the DNA TGTGCCAGCTCATCTGGACAGGGGATTGTCGGCTACACCTTC. This chain uses TRBV18 with TRBJ1-2, with TRBD1 matching over 9 bases. CDR3 length equals 14 residues. Per the germline V gene, CDR1 is KGHSH and CDR2 is LQKENI. The V segment lost 5 bases and the J segment 8 bases; nucleotides outside the gene matches: 9.

DNA of the CDR3: TGCGCCAGCAGCCAAGATCTGCTCGGGAGGGGTGAGCAGTTCTTC. It codes for CASSQDLLGRGEQFF. The chain combines TRBV4-3 with TRBJ2-1; 8 nucleotides line up with TRBD2. The V gene end was trimmed by 0 bases and the J gene end by 9 bases; junction bases not matched to a gene: 7. CDR3 length: 15 amino acids. Germline loops: CDR1 LGHNA, CDR2 YSLEER.

This clone was observed a few times. The chain has TRBV5-6 and TRBJ2-7; 8 bases fit TRBD1. CDR1 is SGHDT, CDR2 YYEEEE, per germline. The CDR3 is 15 amino acids. Trimming took 3 bases from V and 7 from J; bases not matched to a gene: 12. The CDR3 protein is CASSSSGQVYLEQYF. CDR3 DNA: TGTGCCAGCAGCTCCTCGGGACAGGTTTATTTAGAGCAGTACTTC.